The table lists the clone carrying this T cell receptor beta chain with many counts. This sample was taken from a study of Graves' ophthalmopathy and Graves' hyperthyroidism. Using RNA transcripts, the TCR beta CDR3 regions were amplified. First-round RT-PCR used HTBI primers; second-round multiplex PCR followed. Using its own MiXCR run on the multiplex PCR reads, TCRdb lists one record per CDR3 protein. The sample yields approximately 480,000 distinct CDR3 sequences, roughly an eighth seen once. Patients with other autoimmune diseases, uncontrolled infections, pregnancy or lactation were excluded. The CDR3 sequence is 15 residues long. CDR1 and CDR2 (germline): SGHTA, FQGNSA. V lost 5 bases and J lost 1; bases outside the gene matches: 4.

The specimen was blood. V usage is TRBV7-2 and J usage is TRBJ1-3; 8 positions match TRBD1. The clonotype comes from a woman under 40 with Graves' ophthalmopathy. CDR3: CASSTQGESGNTIYF. The CDR3 nucleotides read TGTGCCAGCAGCACACAGGGGGAATCTGGAAACACCATATATTTT.